Following are 2 T cell receptor beta chains from one sample sequenced in a study of spatial heterogeneity in lung cancer. Time point denoted: blood at routine non-recurrence follow-up after resection. TCRdb redid the calling of the 5' RACE reads with MiXCR, one entry per CDR3 protein. The table lists some 36,000 distinct CDR3 sequences, about 7.6% of them singletons. The source material was PBMCs, sampled at follow-up. The receptor source for this set is a male donor with early-stage non-small cell lung cancer.

This clonotype was seen ten or more times. The chain is built from TRBV6-5 and TRBJ1-1; D unresolved. The germline V gene encodes CDR1 MNHEY and CDR2 SVGAGI. This CDR3 is built from 11 residues. Trimming cost V 10 bases and J 1 base, with 7 bases left between them. The CDR3 is CANGKNTEAFF. CDR3 in DNA: TGTGCCAACGGGAAGAACACTGAAGCTTTCTTT.

This clonotype came up many times. The chain recombines TRBV4-2 with TRBJ2-1, with 10 bases identical to TRBD2. The CDR3 is made up of 15 amino acids. J lost 5 bases, V lost 5 bases, and 6 bases had no gene match. Per germline, CDR1 LGHNA and CDR2 YNFKEQ. The CDR3 DNA reads TGTGCCAGCAGCTCCCAACTAGCGGGGAACAATGAGCAGTTCTTC. This gives the protein CASSSQLAGNNEQFF.